The clone carrying this T cell receptor beta chain has a count of ten or more. Its specificity is unknown. Primers used in a second PCR of roughly 6 to 12 cycles were a sample-barcoded 5' primer and a J-beta primer mix. TCRdb reprocessed the 5' RACE reads via MiXCR and lists one record per CDR3 protein. The sample includes some 700,000 distinct CDR3 sequences, about a fifth of them seen just once. This specimen belongs to a study of blood T cells in healthy people across ages. Study observations and caveats: Both naive CD4+ cell counts and diversity were greater in long-lived donors than in aged donors.

The clonotype originates from a man aged 65 to 85 in good health. The sequenced material came from blood.

Written as DNA, the CDR3 is TGTGCCAGCAGTTTAACCGTATCCAAAAACATTCAGTACTTC. As protein: CASSLTVSKNIQYF. The V call is TRBV12-3 or TRBV12-4, the J call TRBJ2-4; D call uncertain. V lost 2 bases, J lost 2 bases, and 7 bases lay in between. The CDR3 spans 14 residues.